The rows below give T cell receptor beta chains drawn from one sample of a study of blood T cells in healthy people across ages. TCRdb independently ran MiXCR on the 5' RACE reads; one entry per CDR3 protein. In the table there are about 840,000 distinct CDR3 sequences, 25% to 35% of which are singletons. A further study also used this sample, focusing on T cells of mothers and their children.

The sample was blood. The receptors come from a woman between 40 and 50 years old in good health. Both conserved end residues are part of each CDR3. A D gene is named only where the DNA matches it firmly. Clone size appears in some rows only: once, few, many, or a class for an expanded clone.

d_call,v_call,j_call,clone_size,cdr3_nt,cdr3_aa
-,TRBV20-1,TRBJ1-1,few,TGCAGTGCTAGAGGAGTGGGGGGACTGAACACTGAAGCTTTCTTT,CSARGVGGLNTEAFF
-,TRBV12-3/TRBV12-4,TRBJ2-5,many,TGTGCCAGCAGTTTCAAAGGAGAGACCCAGTACTTC,CASSFKGETQYF
-,TRBV27,TRBJ1-2,many,TGTGCCAGCAGTCCTGCGGGGAACTATGGCTACACCTTC,CASSPAGNYGYTF
-,TRBV18,TRBJ2-7,-,TGTGCCAGCTCACTAGCCGAGGGCGAGCAGTACTTC,CASSLAEGEQYF
TRBD1,TRBV7-2,TRBJ1-4,-,TGTGCCAGCAGCCAAGGACAGGGTCAGGAAAAACTGTTTTTT,CASSQGQGQEKLFF
-,TRBV7-2,TRBJ2-3,-,TGTGCCAGCACCATTCGGCCGCTGGCAGTCACAGATACGCAGTATTTT,CASTIRPLAVTDTQYF
-,TRBV5-4,TRBJ2-7,many,TGTGCCAGCAGCCCTCCCGGGGGCGGATCCTACGAGCAGTACTTC,CASSPPGGGSYEQYF
-,TRBV4-3,TRBJ2-1,few,TGCGCCAGCAGCCAAGCGGGGAGCTCCTACAATGGGCAGTTCTTC,CASSQAGSSYNGQFF
-,TRBV6-5,TRBJ2-4,-,TGTGCCAGCAGTTACTCAGAGGGTCTAGGGGCCAAAAACATTCAGTACTTC,CASSYSEGLGAKNIQYF
-,TRBV24-1,TRBJ2-7,many,TGTGCCACCAGTGACCATAATTCCTACGAGCAGTACTTC,CATSDHNSYEQYF
-,TRBV5-5,TRBJ1-2,many,TGTGCCAGCAGCTTGAGGCCCGGCTCTGGCTACACCTTC,CASSLRPGSGYTF
-,TRBV28,TRBJ1-1,few,TGTGCCAGCAGCTTTCTAAAGTCTGAAGTTTTCTTT,CASSFLKSEVFF
-,TRBV15,TRBJ2-7,-,TGTGCCACCAGCAGAGATCGTAGGGAGCAGTACTTC,CATSRDRREQYF
TRBD1,TRBV12-3/TRBV12-4,TRBJ1-4,few,TGTGCCAGCAGTTTAACGGGACAGGGGTTCTCTAATGAAAAACTGTTTTTT,CASSLTGQGFSNEKLFF
-,TRBV20-1,TRBJ2-7,many,TGCAGTGCTAGATCGCCCCCGGACGAGCAGTACTTC,CSARSPPDEQYF
TRBD2,TRBV7-9,TRBJ2-5,many,TGTGCCAGCAGCCCACGACTAGCGGGGGCCCACCAAGAGACCCAGTACTTC,CASSPRLAGAHQETQYF
TRBD1,TRBV2,TRBJ1-5,-,TGTGCCAGCAGCGTACAGGGGTTGGATCAGCCCCAGCATTTT,CASSVQGLDQPQHF
TRBD2,TRBV9,TRBJ2-7,many,TGTGCCAGCAGCCCCCGAGGACTAGCGGACTACGAGCAGTACTTC,CASSPRGLADYEQYF
-,TRBV27,TRBJ2-7,-,TGTGTCAGCAGTTTAGGCGCGGGGACAGTCTCCTACGAGCAGTACTTC,CVSSLGAGTVSYEQYF
TRBD1,TRBV6-5,TRBJ1-1,-,TGTGCCAGCACCTCGGACAGGGTGTTAGGGAACACTGAAGCTTTCTTT,CASTSDRVLGNTEAFF
-,TRBV29-1,TRBJ2-7,-,TGCAGCGCCGGGGGAGGGGGGAGCTCCTACGAGCAGTACTTC,CSAGGGGSSYEQYF
-,TRBV5-1,TRBJ2-1,-,TGCGCCAGCAGCTTGGTACAATACAATGAGCAGTTCTTC,CASSLVQYNEQFF
-,TRBV13,TRBJ2-1,many,TGTGCCAGCAGCCCGGCCGGGATACGCAATGAGCAGTTCTTC,CASSPAGIRNEQFF
TRBD1,TRBV29-1,TRBJ2-5,-,TGCAGCGTTGAAGTTCACGCGACAGGGGCGAGTGAGACCCAGTACTTC,CSVEVHATGASETQYF
TRBD1,TRBV5-1,TRBJ2-7,few,TGCGCCAGCAGCTTGGGACAGGGGGTTCCCCTTTATAACTACGAGCAGTACTTC,CASSLGQGVPLYNYEQYF
-,TRBV7-9,TRBJ1-2,many,TGTGCCAGCAGCTTAGTGGCAGGGGCCTATGGCTACACCTTC,CASSLVAGAYGYTF
-,TRBV20-1,TRBJ2-3,-,TGCAGTGCTAGAGAGGGGGCTAGCACAGATACGCAGTATTTT,CSAREGASTDTQYF
TRBD1,TRBV12-3/TRBV12-4,TRBJ1-2,-,TGTGCCAGCAGTTTCCTTTACAGGGGGCAGGGCTACACCTTC,CASSFLYRGQGYTF
-,TRBV10-3,TRBJ2-1,many,TGTGCCATCAGTGAGTCGTCCGGTGTAGGATCTTTGGACGATGAGCAGTTCTTC,CAISESSGVGSLDDEQFF
TRBD2,TRBV7-3,TRBJ2-3,once,TGTGCCAGCAGCTTAGGGGGACTAGCGGGGGCTCGCACAGATACGCAGTATTTT,CASSLGGLAGARTDTQYF
-,TRBV30,TRBJ1-1,many,TGTGCCTGGAGTGTACGTTTTGTTAACACTGAAGCTTTCTTT,CAWSVRFVNTEAFF
-,TRBV27,TRBJ1-1,few,TGTGCCAGCAGTACCACCCAGCAGCCTATGAACACTGAAGCTTTCTTT,CASSTTQQPMNTEAFF
-,TRBV18,TRBJ2-5,many,TGTGCCAGCTCAACGTACCAAGAGACCCAGTACTTC,CASSTYQETQYF
-,TRBV5-1,TRBJ2-3,-,TGCGCCAGCAAAGAGGTATCTAGCACAGATACGCAGTATTTT,CASKEVSSTDTQYF
TRBD1,TRBV5-1,TRBJ2-1,few,TGCGCCAGCAGCTCGAGTCCGGGACAGAGAAATGAGCAGTTCTTC,CASSSSPGQRNEQFF
-,TRBV18,TRBJ2-7,few,TGTGCCAGCTCGGATACCAGGTTTCTTGACTACGAGCAGTACTTC,CASSDTRFLDYEQYF
-,TRBV28,TRBJ1-1,-,TGTCCCAGCAGTAGCCCACTTGACGCTGAAGCTTTCTTT,CPSSSPLDAEAFF